This is a list of T cell receptor beta chains from one sample in a study of blood T cell repertoires in COVID-19. The data were produced by immunoSEQ multiplex PCR, yet TCRdb's version contains in-frame clones alone and is incomplete. This table has some 150,000 clones, around 83% appearing once. Input material: peripheral blood. These receptor sequences come from a woman in her fifties or sixties with acute or convalescent COVID-19. The CDR3 runs from the conserved cysteine through the conserved F or W. A D gene is named only where the DNA matches it firmly. Size tells how often a clone was seen (once, few, many) or the class of an expanded clone, and some rows leave it out.

D gene: .
J gene: TRBJ1-1
V gene: TRBV25-1
clone size: .
CDR3 protein: CASSEGAAPEAFF
CDR3 DNA: TGTGCCAGCAGTGAAGGGGCCGCCCCTGAAGCTTTCTTT

D gene: .
J gene: TRBJ1-3
V gene: TRBV6-4
clone size: .
CDR3 protein: CASSDSRLPKSSGNTIYF
CDR3 DNA: TGTGCCAGCAGTGACTCGAGACTTCCAAAGAGCTCTGGAAACACCATATATTTT

D gene: .
J gene: TRBJ2-1
V gene: TRBV6-2/TRBV6-3
clone size: .
CDR3 protein: CASSPRMGTGYNEQFF
CDR3 DNA: TGTGCCAGCAGCCCCCGCATGGGCACGGGGTACAATGAGCAGTTCTTC

D gene: .
J gene: TRBJ2-7
V gene: TRBV28
clone size: .
CDR3 protein: CASSLGVYEQYF
CDR3 DNA: TGTGCCAGCAGTTTAGGAGTCTACGAGCAGTACTTC

D gene: TRBD2
J gene: TRBJ2-5
V gene: TRBV10-3
clone size: .
CDR3 protein: CAISEAGGQETQYF
CDR3 DNA: TGTGCCATCAGTGAAGCGGGGGGGCAAGAGACCCAGTACTTC

D gene: .
J gene: TRBJ1-4
V gene: TRBV5-1
clone size: .
CDR3 protein: CANSPGQGINEKLFF
CDR3 DNA: TGCGCCAACAGCCCAGGCCAGGGGATTAATGAAAAACTGTTTTTT

D gene: .
J gene: TRBJ1-2
V gene: TRBV5-6
clone size: many
CDR3 protein: CASSFHSNYGYTF
CDR3 DNA: TGTGCCAGCAGCTTCCACAGCAACTATGGCTACACCTTC

D gene: .
J gene: TRBJ2-5
V gene: TRBV7-7
clone size: .
CDR3 protein: CASSPQPGFQETQYF
CDR3 DNA: TGTGCCAGCAGCCCGCAACCGGGGTTCCAAGAGACCCAGTACTTC

D gene: .
J gene: TRBJ1-1
V gene: TRBV27
clone size: few
CDR3 protein: CASSHALPDSNTEAFF
CDR3 DNA: TGTGCCAGCAGTCACGCCCTACCGGACTCCAACACTGAAGCTTTCTTT

D gene: .
J gene: TRBJ1-5
V gene: TRBV15
clone size: .
CDR3 protein: CATSRVRGNSNQPQHF
CDR3 DNA: TGTGCCACCAGCAGAGTCCGGGGGAATAGCAATCAGCCCCAGCATTTT

D gene: TRBD2
J gene: TRBJ2-1
V gene: TRBV4-1
clone size: .
CDR3 protein: CASSSSLAGAYNEQFF
CDR3 DNA: TGCGCCAGCAGCTCCTCTCTAGCGGGAGCCTACAATGAGCAGTTCTTC

D gene: .
J gene: TRBJ2-7
V gene: TRBV9
clone size: .
CDR3 protein: CASSGRTAPYEQYF
CDR3 DNA: TGTGCCAGCAGCGGCCGGACAGCCCCCTACGAGCAGTACTTC

D gene: .
J gene: TRBJ1-3
V gene: TRBV27
clone size: .
CDR3 protein: CASSFSGSSGNTIYF
CDR3 DNA: TGTGCCAGCAGTTTCTCGGGTAGCTCTGGAAACACCATATATTTT

D gene: TRBD2
J gene: TRBJ2-3
V gene: TRBV19
clone size: .
CDR3 protein: CASSIGLAGGFTDTQYF
CDR3 DNA: TGTGCCAGTAGTATCGGACTAGCGGGGGGGTTCACAGATACGCAGTATTTT

D gene: .
J gene: TRBJ1-2
V gene: TRBV4-2
clone size: .
CDR3 protein: CASSQDRLSRLEGGYTF
CDR3 DNA: TGTGCCAGCAGCCAAGATAGGCTCTCCAGGTTGGAAGGTGGCTACACCTTC

D gene: TRBD1
J gene: TRBJ2-7
V gene: TRBV5-6
clone size: .
CDR3 protein: CASSWDRETEQYF
CDR3 DNA: TGTGCCAGCAGCTGGGACAGGGAGACCGAGCAGTACTTC

D gene: TRBD1
J gene: TRBJ1-5
V gene: TRBV10-3
clone size: .
CDR3 protein: CATRTGGNQPQHF
CDR3 DNA: TGTGCCACCAGGACAGGGGGCAATCAGCCCCAGCATTTT

D gene: .
J gene: TRBJ2-3
V gene: TRBV7-2
clone size: once
CDR3 protein: CASSFSGTTDTQYF
CDR3 DNA: TGTGCCAGCAGCTTCTCAGGAACCACAGATACGCAGTATTTT

D gene: TRBD1
J gene: TRBJ2-1
V gene: TRBV24-1
clone size: .
CDR3 protein: CATGRGPGEQFF
CDR3 DNA: TGTGCCACCGGCAGGGGGCCCGGTGAGCAGTTCTTC

D gene: .
J gene: TRBJ1-2
V gene: TRBV19
clone size: .
CDR3 protein: CASSISGRGDGGYTF
CDR3 DNA: TGTGCCAGTAGTATCTCGGGCAGGGGAGATGGGGGCTACACCTTC

D gene: TRBD1
J gene: TRBJ2-7
V gene: TRBV4-3
clone size: .
CDR3 protein: CASSLWTGSPYEQYF
CDR3 DNA: TGCGCCAGCAGCCTCTGGACAGGGAGTCCCTACGAGCAGTACTTC

D gene: .
J gene: TRBJ1-4
V gene: TRBV4-1
clone size: .
CDR3 protein: CASSPPPGAATNEKLFF
CDR3 DNA: TGCGCCAGCAGCCCTCCCCCAGGGGCCGCAACTAATGAAAAACTGTTTTTT

D gene: TRBD1
J gene: TRBJ2-7
V gene: TRBV5-1
clone size: once
CDR3 protein: CASSPGQGIYEQYF
CDR3 DNA: TGCGCCAGCAGCCCGGGACAGGGGATCTACGAGCAGTACTTC

D gene: .
J gene: TRBJ2-4
V gene: TRBV6-2/TRBV6-3
clone size: .
CDR3 protein: CASSRESRNIQYF
CDR3 DNA: TGTGCCAGCAGTCGGGAGTCGCGCAACATTCAGTACTTC

D gene: .
J gene: TRBJ1-5
V gene: TRBV10-3
clone size: .
CDR3 protein: CAISEGQGNQPQHF
CDR3 DNA: TGTGCCATCAGTGAAGGGCAGGGAAATCAGCCCCAGCATTTT

D gene: .
J gene: TRBJ2-5
V gene: TRBV2
clone size: .
CDR3 protein: CASSAQTQYF
CDR3 DNA: TGTGCCAGCAGTGCTCAGACCCAGTACTTC

D gene: TRBD1
J gene: TRBJ1-3
V gene: TRBV4-3
clone size: .
CDR3 protein: CASSQAIYTGAGNTIYF
CDR3 DNA: TGCGCCAGCAGCCAAGCCATATATACAGGGGCCGGAAACACCATATATTTT

D gene: TRBD2
J gene: TRBJ2-3
V gene: TRBV28
clone size: .
CDR3 protein: CASMGGGTDTQYF
CDR3 DNA: TGTGCCTCTATGGGGGGGGGCACAGATACGCAGTATTTT

D gene: TRBD2
J gene: TRBJ2-5
V gene: TRBV2
clone size: .
CDR3 protein: CASSGKGLADQETQYF
CDR3 DNA: TGTGCCAGCAGTGGAAAGGGACTAGCGGATCAAGAGACCCAGTACTTC

D gene: TRBD1
J gene: TRBJ1-2
V gene: TRBV18
clone size: .
CDR3 protein: CASSATGQGGYTF
CDR3 DNA: TGTGCCAGCTCAGCGACAGGGCAAGGGGGCTACACCTTC

D gene: .
J gene: TRBJ1-4
V gene: TRBV28
clone size: .
CDR3 protein: CASSSWTEIHSATNEKLFF
CDR3 DNA: TGTGCCAGCAGTTCCTGGACAGAGATCCATTCGGCAACTAATGAAAAACTGTTTTTT

D gene: TRBD1
J gene: TRBJ2-7
V gene: TRBV4-3
clone size: once
CDR3 protein: CASSPDRGSYEQYF
CDR3 DNA: TGCGCCAGCAGCCCAGACAGGGGTTCCTACGAGCAGTACTTC

D gene: TRBD1
J gene: TRBJ2-2
V gene: TRBV7-2
clone size: .
CDR3 protein: CASSSKDRGRTGELFF
CDR3 DNA: TGTGCCAGCAGCTCCAAGGACAGGGGGAGGACCGGGGAGCTGTTTTTT

D gene: .
J gene: TRBJ1-2
V gene: TRBV24-1
clone size: few
CDR3 protein: CATSDLHRGNYGYTF
CDR3 DNA: TGTGCCACCAGTGATTTGCATCGGGGGAACTATGGCTACACCTTC

D gene: TRBD2
J gene: TRBJ2-7
V gene: TRBV11-3
clone size: .
CDR3 protein: CASSKTSGSYEQYF
CDR3 DNA: TGTGCCAGCAGCAAAACTAGCGGCTCCTACGAGCAGTACTTC

D gene: TRBD2
J gene: TRBJ2-7
V gene: TRBV3-1/TRBV3-2
clone size: once
CDR3 protein: CASSQLAAPYEQYF
CDR3 DNA: TGTGCCAGCAGCCAACTAGCGGCCCCTTACGAGCAGTACTTC

D gene: TRBD1
J gene: TRBJ1-1
V gene: TRBV15
clone size: .
CDR3 protein: CATSRDRGFNTEAFF
CDR3 DNA: TGTGCCACCAGCCGGGACAGGGGGTTCAACACTGAAGCTTTCTTT

D gene: TRBD1
J gene: TRBJ2-7
V gene: TRBV5-4
clone size: .
CDR3 protein: CASTRDRGRSYEQYF
CDR3 DNA: TGTGCCAGCACACGCGACAGGGGTAGGTCCTACGAGCAGTACTTC

D gene: .
J gene: TRBJ2-7
V gene: TRBV4-2
clone size: .
CDR3 protein: CASSHGTQNFYEQYF
CDR3 DNA: TGTGCCAGCAGCCATGGGACACAAAACTTCTACGAGCAGTACTTC

D gene: .
J gene: TRBJ2-7
V gene: TRBV7-2
clone size: few
CDR3 protein: CASSLGQWSSYEQYF
CDR3 DNA: TGTGCCAGCAGCTTAGGACAGTGGAGCTCCTACGAGCAGTACTTC

D gene: .
J gene: TRBJ2-2
V gene: TRBV15
clone size: .
CDR3 protein: CATSRQGSNTGELFF
CDR3 DNA: TGTGCCACCAGCAGACAGGGGAGCAACACCGGGGAGCTGTTTTTT

D gene: .
J gene: TRBJ1-2
V gene: TRBV6-2/TRBV6-3
clone size: .
CDR3 protein: CASSGERTASYGYTF
CDR3 DNA: TGTGCCAGCAGTGGAGAACGGACAGCTTCCTATGGCTACACCTTC